This TCR beta chain was profiled in a study of identical twins. The CDR3 has 13 amino acids. CDR1 and CDR2 from the germline V gene are KGHSH and LQKENI. Trimming took off 3 bases at V and 9 bases at J, with 12 bases between the two ends. A universal primer binding site was introduced by template switching. The final cDNA contained unique molecular identifiers. TCRdb passed the 5' RACE reads through MiXCR, listing each CDR3 protein once. The sample shows under 400,000 distinct CDR3 sequences, roughly 10% of them seen only once. This clonotype was seen only a few times. The sequenced sample was naive T cells sorted from blood. The chain combines TRBV18 with TRBJ2-1; the D gene could be TRBD1 or TRBD2 (5 bases each). The source is a woman in her forties or fifties in good health. This chain's CDR3 is CASSPPSGTEQFF. CDR3 DNA: TGTGCCAGCTCACCTCCCTCGGGGACTGAGCAGTTCTTC.